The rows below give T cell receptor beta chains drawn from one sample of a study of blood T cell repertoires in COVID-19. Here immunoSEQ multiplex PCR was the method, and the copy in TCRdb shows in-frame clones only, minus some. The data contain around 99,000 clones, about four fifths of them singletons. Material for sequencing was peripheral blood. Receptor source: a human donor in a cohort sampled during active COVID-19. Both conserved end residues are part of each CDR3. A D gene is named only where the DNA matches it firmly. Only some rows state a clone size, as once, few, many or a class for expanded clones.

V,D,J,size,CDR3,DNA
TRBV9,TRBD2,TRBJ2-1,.,CASSVRGEGRNEQFF,TGTGCCAGCAGCGTTCGGGGGGAGGGCCGGAATGAGCAGTTCTTC
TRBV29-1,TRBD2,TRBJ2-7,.,CSVEPIAGGSYEQYF,TGCAGCGTTGAACCGATAGCGGGAGGGTCCTACGAGCAGTACTTC
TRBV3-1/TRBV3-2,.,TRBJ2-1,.,CASSSHGNEQFF,TGTGCCAGCAGCTCCCACGGCAATGAGCAGTTCTTC
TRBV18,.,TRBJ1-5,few,CASSPIQGNQPQHF,TGTGCCAGCTCACCGATACAGGGTAATCAGCCCCAGCATTTT
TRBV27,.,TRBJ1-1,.,CASSGPRGTEAFF,TGTGCCAGCAGTGGACCACGGGGTACTGAAGCTTTCTTT
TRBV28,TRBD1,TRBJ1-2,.,CASRQGASGYTF,TGTGCCAGTCGACAGGGGGCGTCTGGCTACACCTTC
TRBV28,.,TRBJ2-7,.,CASSPGWPYEQYF,TGTGCCAGCAGTCCCGGGTGGCCTTACGAGCAGTACTTC
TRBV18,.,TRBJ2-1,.,CASSPPATYNEQFF,TGTGCCAGCTCACCACCGGCGACTTACAATGAGCAGTTCTTC
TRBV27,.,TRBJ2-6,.,CASSQLISGANVLTF,TGTGCCAGCAGTCAACTGATCTCTGGGGCCAACGTCCTGACTTTC
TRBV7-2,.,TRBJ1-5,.,CASSLVSGTHYSNQPQHF,TGTGCCAGCAGCTTAGTTTCCGGGACACATTATAGCAATCAGCCCCAGCATTTT
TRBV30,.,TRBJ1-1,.,CAVETNTEAFF,TGTGCCGTGGAGACGAACACTGAAGCTTTCTTT
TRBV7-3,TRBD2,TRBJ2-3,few,CASSLDSGRGADTQYF,TGTGCCAGCAGCTTAGATAGCGGGAGGGGCGCAGATACGCAGTATTTT
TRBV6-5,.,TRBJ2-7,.,CASTPIWAFYEQYF,TGTGCCAGCACCCCGATCTGGGCCTTCTACGAGCAGTACTTC
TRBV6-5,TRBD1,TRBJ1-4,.,CAIRGQIGEKLFF,TGTGCCATCCGGGGACAGATAGGGGAAAAACTGTTTTTT
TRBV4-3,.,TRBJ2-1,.,CASSQDWRSSYNEQFF,TGCGCCAGCAGCCAAGATTGGCGGAGCTCCTACAATGAGCAGTTCTTC
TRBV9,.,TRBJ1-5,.,CASSAQGMNQPQHF,TGTGCCAGCAGCGCGCAGGGAATGAATCAGCCCCAGCATTTT
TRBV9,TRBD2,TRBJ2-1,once,CASSAGGSSYNEQFF,TGTGCCAGCAGCGCTGGCGGGAGCTCCTACAATGAGCAGTTCTTC
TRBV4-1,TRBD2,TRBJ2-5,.,CASQSVAGGPQGGQYF,TGCGCCAGCCAGTCCGTAGCGGGAGGCCCCCAGGGGGGCCAGTACTTC
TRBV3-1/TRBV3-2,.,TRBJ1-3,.,CASSQGPPGTGNTIYF,TGTGCCAGCAGCCAAGGGCCCCCAGGTACTGGAAACACCATATATTTT
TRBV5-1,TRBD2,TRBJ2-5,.,CASSVNLGGLISGSQETQYF,TGCGCCAGCAGCGTCAACTTGGGAGGTTTGATTAGCGGGTCACAAGAGACCCAGTACTTC
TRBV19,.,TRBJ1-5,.,CASSTSGGSNQPQHF,TGTGCCAGTAGTACCTCGGGGGGTAGCAATCAGCCCCAGCATTTT
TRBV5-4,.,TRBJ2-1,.,CASSLDATGRNNEQFF,TGTGCCAGCAGCTTGGACGCGACAGGTCGCAACAATGAGCAGTTCTTC
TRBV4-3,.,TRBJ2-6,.,CASSLQQGSGANVLTF,TGCGCCAGCAGCCTACAGCAGGGATCTGGGGCCAACGTCCTGACTTTC
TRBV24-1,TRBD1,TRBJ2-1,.,CATSDLTGGLYNEQFF,TGTGCCACCAGTGATCTCACAGGGGGCTTATACAATGAGCAGTTCTTC
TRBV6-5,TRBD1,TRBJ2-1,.,CASRLDRDNEQFF,TGTGCCAGCAGGCTGGACAGGGACAATGAGCAGTTCTTC
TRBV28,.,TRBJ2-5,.,CASSLVASETQYF,TGTGCCAGCAGTTTGGTAGCCAGTGAGACCCAGTACTTC
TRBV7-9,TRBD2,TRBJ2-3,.,CASSLAGGRGSTDTQYF,TGTGCCAGCAGCTTAGCTGGTGGGCGGGGGAGCACAGATACGCAGTATTTT
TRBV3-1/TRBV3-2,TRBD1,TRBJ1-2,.,CASSGSGTAYGYTF,TGTGCCAGCAGCGGATCTGGGACAGCCTATGGCTACACCTTC
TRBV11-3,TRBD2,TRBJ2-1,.,CASSPNGAGGHNEQFF,TGTGCCAGCAGCCCAAATGGGGCGGGAGGCCACAATGAGCAGTTCTTC
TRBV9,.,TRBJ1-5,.,CASSPWQNSNQPQHF,TGTGCCAGCAGCCCGTGGCAAAATTCGAATCAGCCCCAGCATTTT
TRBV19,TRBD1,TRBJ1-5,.,CASSPQGEVGQPQHF,TGTGCCAGTAGTCCCCAGGGGGAGGTTGGGCAGCCCCAGCATTTT
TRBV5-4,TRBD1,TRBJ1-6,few,CAGGQGTGSPLHF,TGTGCCGGAGGACAGGGAACGGGTTCACCCCTCCACTTT
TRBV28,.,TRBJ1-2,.,CASRNRVRGSGYTF,TGTGCCAGCCGTAACAGGGTTAGAGGGTCTGGCTACACCTTC
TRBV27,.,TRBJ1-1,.,CASSFDQVGSEAFF,TGTGCCAGCAGTTTTGACCAGGTCGGGAGTGAAGCTTTCTTT
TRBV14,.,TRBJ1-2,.,CASSQDLDSPYGYTF,TGTGCCAGCAGCCAAGATTTGGACAGTCCCTATGGCTACACCTTC
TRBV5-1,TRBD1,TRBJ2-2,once,CASSSGQGTNTGELFF,TGCGCCAGCAGCTCGGGACAGGGGACCAACACCGGGGAGCTGTTTTTT
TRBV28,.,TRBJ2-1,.,CASYSTGSSYNEQFF,TGTGCCAGCTATAGTACAGGGAGCTCCTACAATGAGCAGTTCTTC
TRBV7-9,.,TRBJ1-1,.,CASDRDTEAFF,TGTGCCAGCGACCGGGACACTGAAGCTTTCTTT
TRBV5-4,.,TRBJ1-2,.,CASSEGLQGGLYGYTF,TGTGCCAGCAGCGAAGGCCTGCAAGGGGGATTATATGGCTACACCTTC
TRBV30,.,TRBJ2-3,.,CAWSGPSEERGTTDTQYF,TGTGCCTGGAGTGGCCCCTCTGAGGAGCGCGGGACGACAGATACGCAGTATTTT
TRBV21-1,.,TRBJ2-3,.,CASSKNPKSASGITDTQYF,TGTGCCAGCAGCAAAAACCCCAAGAGCGCTAGCGGGATTACAGATACGCAGTATTTT
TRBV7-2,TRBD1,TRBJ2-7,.,CASSLLRGGQGAGEQYF,TGTGCCAGCAGCCTCCTTAGAGGGGGACAGGGGGCGGGCGAGCAGTACTTC
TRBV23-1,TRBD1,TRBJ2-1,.,CASSQPRPLPPGTDSYNEQFF,TGCGCCAGCAGTCAACCTCGTCCCCTCCCTCCCGGGACAGACTCCTACAATGAGCAGTTCTTC
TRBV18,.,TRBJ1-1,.,CASSPVRGGTEAFF,TGTGCCAGCTCACCAGTGAGGGGAGGGACTGAAGCTTTCTTT
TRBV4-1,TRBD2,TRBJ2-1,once,CASSQGRLAGSNEQFF,TGCGCCAGCAGCCAAGGCCGACTAGCGGGAAGCAATGAGCAGTTCTTC
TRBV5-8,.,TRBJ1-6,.,CASSLQGWSYNSPLHF,TGTGCCAGCAGCTTGCAGGGATGGTCCTATAATTCACCCCTCCACTTT
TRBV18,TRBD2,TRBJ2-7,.,CASSHTSGQPYEQYF,TGTGCCAGCTCACACACTAGCGGGCAACCCTACGAGCAGTACTTC
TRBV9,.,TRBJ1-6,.,CASSVGPEKNSPLHF,TGTGCCAGCAGCGTAGGGCCGGAGAAGAATTCACCCCTCCACTTT
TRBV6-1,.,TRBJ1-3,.,CASSDRAAGNTIYF,TGTGCCAGCAGTGACAGGGCAGCTGGAAACACCATATATTTT
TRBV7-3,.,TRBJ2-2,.,CASRPHGGSTGELFF,TGTGCCAGCAGACCTCACGGGGGAAGCACCGGGGAGCTGTTTTTT
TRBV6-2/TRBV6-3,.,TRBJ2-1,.,CASSTTLAVEQFF,TGTGCCAGCAGCACGACTTTAGCGGTTGAGCAGTTCTTC
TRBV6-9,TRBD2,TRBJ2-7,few,CASSFQREGPYEQYF,TGTGCCAGCAGTTTCCAGCGGGAGGGGCCCTACGAGCAGTACTTC
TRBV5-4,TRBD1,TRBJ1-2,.,CASTEGQEMGYTF,TGTGCCAGCACCGAAGGACAGGAGATGGGCTACACCTTC
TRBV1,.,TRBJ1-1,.,CTSSQDFSGQKPRKPNTEAFF,TGCACCAGCAGCCAAGATTTTTCGGGACAGAAGCCACGCAAGCCGAACACTGAAGCTTTCTTT
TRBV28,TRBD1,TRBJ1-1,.,CASRVQGDMTEAFF,TGTGCCAGCAGAGTTCAGGGGGATATGACTGAAGCTTTCTTT
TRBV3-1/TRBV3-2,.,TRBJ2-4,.,CASSVSSGNIQYF,TGTGCCAGCAGCGTATCTAGTGGGAACATTCAGTACTTC
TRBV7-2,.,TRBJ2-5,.,CASSLWGPGETQYF,TGTGCCAGCAGCTTGTGGGGGCCGGGGGAGACCCAGTACTTC